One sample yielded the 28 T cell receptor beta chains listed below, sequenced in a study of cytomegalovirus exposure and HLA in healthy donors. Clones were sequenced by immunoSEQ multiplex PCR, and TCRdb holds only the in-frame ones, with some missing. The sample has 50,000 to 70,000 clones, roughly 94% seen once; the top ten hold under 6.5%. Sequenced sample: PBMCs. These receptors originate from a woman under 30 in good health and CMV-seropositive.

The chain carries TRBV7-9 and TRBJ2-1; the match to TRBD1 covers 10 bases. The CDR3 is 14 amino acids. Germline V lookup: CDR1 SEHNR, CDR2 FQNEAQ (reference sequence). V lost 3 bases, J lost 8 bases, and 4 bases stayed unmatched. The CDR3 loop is CASSFRDRGYEQFF. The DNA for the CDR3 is TGTGCCAGCAGCTTCCGGGACAGGGGCTATGAGCAGTTCTTC.

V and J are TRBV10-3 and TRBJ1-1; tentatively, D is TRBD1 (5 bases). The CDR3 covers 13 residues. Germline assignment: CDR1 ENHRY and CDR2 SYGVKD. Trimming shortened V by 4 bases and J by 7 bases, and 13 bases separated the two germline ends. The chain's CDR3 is CAISVKGDGEAFF. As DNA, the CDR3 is TGTGCCATCAGTGTGAAAGGGGATGGTGAAGCTTTCTTT.

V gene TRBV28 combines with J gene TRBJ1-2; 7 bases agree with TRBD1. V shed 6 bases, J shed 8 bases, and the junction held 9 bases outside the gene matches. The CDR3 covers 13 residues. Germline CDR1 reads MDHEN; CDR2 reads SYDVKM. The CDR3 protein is CASSSTGVGGYTF. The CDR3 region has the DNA TGTGCCAGCAGCTCCACAGGGGTGGGAGGCTACACCTTC.

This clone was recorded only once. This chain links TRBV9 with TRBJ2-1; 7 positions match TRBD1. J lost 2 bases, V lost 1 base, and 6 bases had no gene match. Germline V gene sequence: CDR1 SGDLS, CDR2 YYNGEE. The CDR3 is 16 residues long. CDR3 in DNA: TGTGCCAGCAGCGTACCCGGGACAGCCACCTACAATGAGCAGTTCTTC. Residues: CASSVPGTATYNEQFF.

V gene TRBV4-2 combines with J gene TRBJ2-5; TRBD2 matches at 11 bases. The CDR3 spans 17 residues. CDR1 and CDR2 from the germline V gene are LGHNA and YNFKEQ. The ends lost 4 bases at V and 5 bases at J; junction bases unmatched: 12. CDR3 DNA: TGTGCCAGCAGCCCTTCTGCTAGCGGGGGGTACGCGGAGACCCAGTACTTC. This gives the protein CASSPSASGGYAETQYF.

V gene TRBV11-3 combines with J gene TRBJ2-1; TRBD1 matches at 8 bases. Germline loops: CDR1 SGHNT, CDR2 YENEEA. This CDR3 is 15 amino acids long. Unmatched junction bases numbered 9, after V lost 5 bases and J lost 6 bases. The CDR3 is CASSPGQVGGNEQFF. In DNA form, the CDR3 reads TGTGCCAGCAGCCCGGGACAGGTGGGCGGCAATGAGCAGTTCTTC.

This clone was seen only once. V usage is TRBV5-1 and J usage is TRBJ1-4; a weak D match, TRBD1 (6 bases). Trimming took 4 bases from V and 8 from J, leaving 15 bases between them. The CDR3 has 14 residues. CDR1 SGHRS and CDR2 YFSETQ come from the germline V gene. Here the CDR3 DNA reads TGCGCCAGCAGCCCGGGATCAGGGGAGGAAAAACTGTTTTTT. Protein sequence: CASSPGSGEEKLFF. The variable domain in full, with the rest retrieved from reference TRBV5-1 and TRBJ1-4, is KAGVTQTPRYLIKTRGQQVTLSCSPISGHRSVSWYQQTPGQGLQFLFEYFSETQRNKGNFPGRFSGRQFSNSRSEMNVSTLELGDSALYLCASSPGSGEEKLFFGSGTQLSVL.

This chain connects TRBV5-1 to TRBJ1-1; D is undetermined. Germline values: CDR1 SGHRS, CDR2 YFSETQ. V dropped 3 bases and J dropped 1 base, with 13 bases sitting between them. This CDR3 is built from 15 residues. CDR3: CASSWVGLQNTEAFF. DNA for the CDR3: TGCGCCAGCAGCTGGGTCGGACTACAGAACACTGAAGCTTTCTTT.

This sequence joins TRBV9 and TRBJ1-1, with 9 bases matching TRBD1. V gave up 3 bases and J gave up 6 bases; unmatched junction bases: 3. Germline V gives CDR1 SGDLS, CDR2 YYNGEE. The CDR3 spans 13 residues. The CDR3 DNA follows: TGTGCCAGCAGCGGACAGGGGGACGCTGAAGCTTTCTTT. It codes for CASSGQGDAEAFF.

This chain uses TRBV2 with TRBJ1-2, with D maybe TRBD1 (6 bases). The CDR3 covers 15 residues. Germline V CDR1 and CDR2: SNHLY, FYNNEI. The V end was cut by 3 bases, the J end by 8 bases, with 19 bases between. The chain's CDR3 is CASSDGGGPREGYTF. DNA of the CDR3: TGTGCCAGCAGTGACGGGGGGGGGCCGCGTGAAGGCTACACCTTC.

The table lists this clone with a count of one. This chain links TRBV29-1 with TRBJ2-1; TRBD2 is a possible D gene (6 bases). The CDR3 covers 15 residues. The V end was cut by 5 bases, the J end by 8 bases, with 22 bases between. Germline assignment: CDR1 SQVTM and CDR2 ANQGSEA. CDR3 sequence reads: CSVPGPSGGGDEQFF. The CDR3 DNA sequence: TGCAGCGTTCCCGGCCCTTCCGGGGGTGGGGATGAGCAGTTCTTC.

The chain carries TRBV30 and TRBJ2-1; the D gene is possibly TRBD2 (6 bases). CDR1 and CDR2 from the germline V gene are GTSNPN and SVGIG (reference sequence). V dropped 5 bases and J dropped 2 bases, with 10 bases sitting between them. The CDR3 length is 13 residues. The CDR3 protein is CAWGDSPYNEQFF. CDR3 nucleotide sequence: TGTGCCTGGGGGGACTCGCCCTACAATGAGCAGTTCTTC.

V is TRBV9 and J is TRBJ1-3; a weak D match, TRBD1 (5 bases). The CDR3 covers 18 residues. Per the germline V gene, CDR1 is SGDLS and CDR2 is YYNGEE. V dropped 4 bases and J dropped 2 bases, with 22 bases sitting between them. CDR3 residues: CASSKLGSGAVPGNTIYF. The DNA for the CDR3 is TGTGCCAGCAGCAAGCTAGGGTCTGGGGCTGTTCCTGGAAACACCATATATTTT.

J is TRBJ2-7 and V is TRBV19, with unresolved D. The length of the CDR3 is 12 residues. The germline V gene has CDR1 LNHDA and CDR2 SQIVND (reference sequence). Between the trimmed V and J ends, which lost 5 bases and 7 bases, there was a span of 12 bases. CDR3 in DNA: TGTGCCAGTAGTCAGGTGCGTGGGGAGCAGTACTTC. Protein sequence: CASSQVRGEQYF. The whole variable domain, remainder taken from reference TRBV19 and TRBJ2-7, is DGGITQSPKYLFRKEGQNVTLSCEQNLNHDAMYWYRQDPGQGLRLIYYSQIVNDFQKGDIAEGYSVSREKKESFPLTVTSAQKNPTAFYLCASSQVRGEQYFGPGTRLTVT.

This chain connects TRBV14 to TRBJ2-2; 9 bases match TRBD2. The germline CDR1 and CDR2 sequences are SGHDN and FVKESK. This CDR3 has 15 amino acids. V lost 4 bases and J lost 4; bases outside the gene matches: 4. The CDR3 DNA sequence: TGTGCCAGCAGCCTTAGCGGGAGTGGCACCGGGGAGCTGTTTTTT. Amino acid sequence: CASSLSGSGTGELFF.

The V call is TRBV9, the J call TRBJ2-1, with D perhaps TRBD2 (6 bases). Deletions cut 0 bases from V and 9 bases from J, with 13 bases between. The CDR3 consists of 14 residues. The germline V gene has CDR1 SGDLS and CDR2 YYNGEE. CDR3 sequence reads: CASSVVSGATEQFF. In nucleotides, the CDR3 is TGTGCCAGCAGCGTAGTGTCGGGAGCTACTGAGCAGTTCTTC.

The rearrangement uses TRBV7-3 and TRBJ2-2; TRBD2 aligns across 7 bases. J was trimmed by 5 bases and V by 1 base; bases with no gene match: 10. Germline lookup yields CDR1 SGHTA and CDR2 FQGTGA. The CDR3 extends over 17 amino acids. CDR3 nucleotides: TGTGCCAGCAGCTTAAGTTGGGCGGGAGTGTGGACCGGGGAGCTGTTTTTT. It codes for CASSLSWAGVWTGELFF.

CDR3 protein: CSVRETYEQYF. CDR3 DNA sequence: TGCAGCGTAAGAGAGACCTACGAGCAGTACTTC. This chain links TRBV29-1 with TRBJ2-7; no definite D call. V was clipped by 6 bases and J by 2 bases, with 8 bases between them. CDR1 and CDR2 (germline): SQVTM, ANQGSEA. The CDR3 contains 11 residues.

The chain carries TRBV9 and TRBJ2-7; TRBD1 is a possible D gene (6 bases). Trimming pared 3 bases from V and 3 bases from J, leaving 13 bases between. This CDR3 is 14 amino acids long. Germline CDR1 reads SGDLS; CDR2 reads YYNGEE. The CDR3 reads CASSERDIYYEQYF. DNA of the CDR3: TGTGCCAGCAGCGAGAGGGACATCTACTACGAGCAGTACTTC.

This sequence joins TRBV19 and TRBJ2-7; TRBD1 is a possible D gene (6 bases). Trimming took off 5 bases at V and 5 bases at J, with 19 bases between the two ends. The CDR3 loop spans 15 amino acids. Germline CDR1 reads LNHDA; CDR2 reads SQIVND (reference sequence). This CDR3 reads CASSSRQATGNEQYF. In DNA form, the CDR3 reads TGTGCCAGTAGTTCCCGACAGGCGACCGGCAACGAGCAGTACTTC.

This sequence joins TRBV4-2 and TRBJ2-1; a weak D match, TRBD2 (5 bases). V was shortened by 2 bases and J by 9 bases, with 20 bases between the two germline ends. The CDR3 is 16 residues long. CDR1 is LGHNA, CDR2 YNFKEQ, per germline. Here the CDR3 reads CASSQPLGGGGAEQFF. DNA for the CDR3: TGTGCCAGCAGCCAACCCCTTGGCGGAGGAGGTGCTGAGCAGTTCTTC.

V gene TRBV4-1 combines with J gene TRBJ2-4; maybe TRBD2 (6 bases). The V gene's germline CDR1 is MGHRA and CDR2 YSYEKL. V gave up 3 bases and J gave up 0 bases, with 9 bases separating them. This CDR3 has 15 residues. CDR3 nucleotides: TGCGCCAGCAGCCACGGGGGACTAGCCAAAAACATTCAGTACTTC. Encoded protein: CASSHGGLAKNIQYF.

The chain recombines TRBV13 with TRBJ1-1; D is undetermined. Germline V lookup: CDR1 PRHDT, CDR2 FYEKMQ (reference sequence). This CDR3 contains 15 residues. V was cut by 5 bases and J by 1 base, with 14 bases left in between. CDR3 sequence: CASSPREASNTEAFF. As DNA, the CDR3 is TGTGCCAGCAGCCCGCGGGAAGCCTCGAACACTGAAGCTTTCTTT.

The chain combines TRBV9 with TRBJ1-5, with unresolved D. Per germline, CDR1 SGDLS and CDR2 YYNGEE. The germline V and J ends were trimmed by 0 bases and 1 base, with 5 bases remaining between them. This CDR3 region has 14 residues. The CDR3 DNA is TGTGCCAGCAGCGTAGGTCAGAGCAATCAGCCCCAGCATTTT. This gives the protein CASSVGQSNQPQHF.

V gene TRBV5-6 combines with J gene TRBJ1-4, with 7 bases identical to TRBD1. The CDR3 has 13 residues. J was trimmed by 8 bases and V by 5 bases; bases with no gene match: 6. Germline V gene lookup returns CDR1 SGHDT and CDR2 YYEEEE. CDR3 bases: TGTGCCAGCAGAGGCAGGGGGGAAGAAAAACTGTTTTTT. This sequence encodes CASRGRGEEKLFF.

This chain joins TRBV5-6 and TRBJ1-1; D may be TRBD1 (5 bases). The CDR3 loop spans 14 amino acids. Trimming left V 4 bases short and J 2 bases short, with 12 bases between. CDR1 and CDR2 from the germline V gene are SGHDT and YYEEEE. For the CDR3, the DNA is TGTGCCAGCAGCCCGGACAATTTTAACACTGAAGCTTTCTTT. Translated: CASSPDNFNTEAFF.

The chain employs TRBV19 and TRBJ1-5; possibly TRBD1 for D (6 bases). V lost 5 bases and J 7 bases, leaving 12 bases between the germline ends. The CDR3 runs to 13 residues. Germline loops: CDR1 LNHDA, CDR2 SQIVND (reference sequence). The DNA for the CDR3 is TGTGCCAGTAGTGATAGGGGGACCCAGCCCCAGCATTTT. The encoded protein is CASSDRGTQPQHF.

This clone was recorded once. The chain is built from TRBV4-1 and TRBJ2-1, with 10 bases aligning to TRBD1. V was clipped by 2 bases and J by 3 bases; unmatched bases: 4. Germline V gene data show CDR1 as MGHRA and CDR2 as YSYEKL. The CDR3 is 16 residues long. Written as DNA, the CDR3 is TGCGCCAGCAGCCAACCGGGACAGGGGTTCTACAATGAGCAGTTCTTC. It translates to CASSQPGQGFYNEQFF.